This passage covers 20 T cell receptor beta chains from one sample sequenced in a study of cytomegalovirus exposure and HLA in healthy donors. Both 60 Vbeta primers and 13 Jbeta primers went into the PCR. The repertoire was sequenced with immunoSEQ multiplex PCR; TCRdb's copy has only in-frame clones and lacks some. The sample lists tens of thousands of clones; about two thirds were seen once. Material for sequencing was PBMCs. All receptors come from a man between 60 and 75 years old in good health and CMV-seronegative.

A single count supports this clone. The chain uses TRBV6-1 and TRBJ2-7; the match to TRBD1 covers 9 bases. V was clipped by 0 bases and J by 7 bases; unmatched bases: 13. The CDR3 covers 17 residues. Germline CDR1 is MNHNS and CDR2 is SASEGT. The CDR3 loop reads CASSEALKGQGRVEQYF. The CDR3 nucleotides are TGTGCCAGCAGTGAAGCGCTTAAGGGACAGGGCCGGGTGGAGCAGTACTTC.

The CDR3 DNA follows: TGTGCCAGCAGTCTCGTCTCCGGGACAGGGGCAACCTACGAGCAGTACTTC. It is translated as CASSLVSGTGATYEQYF. V is TRBV28 and J is TRBJ2-7; 10 bases are shared with TRBD1. Germline V lookup: CDR1 MDHEN, CDR2 SYDVKM. The CDR3 has 17 amino acids. V lost 5 bases and J lost 2; bases outside the gene matches: 12.

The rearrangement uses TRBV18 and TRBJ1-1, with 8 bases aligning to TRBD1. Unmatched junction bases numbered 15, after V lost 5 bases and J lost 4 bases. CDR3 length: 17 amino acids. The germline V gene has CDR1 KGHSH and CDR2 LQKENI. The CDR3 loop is CASSMRRQGNSGTEAFF. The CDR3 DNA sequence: TGTGCCAGCTCAATGCGGCGACAGGGGAATTCGGGCACTGAAGCTTTCTTT.

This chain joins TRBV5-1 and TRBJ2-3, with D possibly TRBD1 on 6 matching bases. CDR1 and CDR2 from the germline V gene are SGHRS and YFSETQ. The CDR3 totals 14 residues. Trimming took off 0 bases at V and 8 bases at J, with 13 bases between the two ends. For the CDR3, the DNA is TGCGCCAGCAGCTTGGACAGGGCCCCAATTACGCAGTATTTT. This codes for CASSLDRAPITQYF.

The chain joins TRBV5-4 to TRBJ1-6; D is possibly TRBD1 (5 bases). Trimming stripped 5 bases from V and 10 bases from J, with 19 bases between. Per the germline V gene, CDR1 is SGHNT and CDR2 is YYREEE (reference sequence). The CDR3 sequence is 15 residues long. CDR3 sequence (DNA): TGTGCCAGCAGAGAACCGGGGACTGCCAACTCACCCCTCCACTTT. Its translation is CASREPGTANSPLHF.

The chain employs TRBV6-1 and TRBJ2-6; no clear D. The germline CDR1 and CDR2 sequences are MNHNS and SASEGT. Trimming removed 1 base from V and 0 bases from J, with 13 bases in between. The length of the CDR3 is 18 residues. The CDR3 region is CASSEVWVRGSGANVLTF. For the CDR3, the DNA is TGTGCCAGCAGTGAAGTATGGGTTCGCGGCTCTGGGGCCAACGTCCTGACTTTC.

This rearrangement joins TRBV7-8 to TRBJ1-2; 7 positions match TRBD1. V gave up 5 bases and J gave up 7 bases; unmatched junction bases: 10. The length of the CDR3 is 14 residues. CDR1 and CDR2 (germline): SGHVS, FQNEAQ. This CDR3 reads CASSLPDRMSGYTF. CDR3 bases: TGTGCCAGCAGCCTTCCGGACAGGATGAGTGGCTACACCTTC.

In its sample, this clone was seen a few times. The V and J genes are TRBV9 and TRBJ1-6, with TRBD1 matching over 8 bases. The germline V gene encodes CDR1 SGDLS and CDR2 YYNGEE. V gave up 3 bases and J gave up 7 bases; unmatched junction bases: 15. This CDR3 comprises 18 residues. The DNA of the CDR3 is TGTGCCAGCAGCGCGATTATTGGAAGGACAGGGCTGAATTCACCCCTCCACTTT. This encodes CASSAIIGRTGLNSPLHF.

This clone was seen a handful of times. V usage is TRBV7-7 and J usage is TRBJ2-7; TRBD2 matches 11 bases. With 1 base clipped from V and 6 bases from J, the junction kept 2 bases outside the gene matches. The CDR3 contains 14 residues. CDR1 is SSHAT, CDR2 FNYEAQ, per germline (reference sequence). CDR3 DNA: TGTGCCAGCAGCTTAGGCCTAGCGGGAGGCGAGCAGTACTTC. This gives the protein CASSLGLAGGEQYF.

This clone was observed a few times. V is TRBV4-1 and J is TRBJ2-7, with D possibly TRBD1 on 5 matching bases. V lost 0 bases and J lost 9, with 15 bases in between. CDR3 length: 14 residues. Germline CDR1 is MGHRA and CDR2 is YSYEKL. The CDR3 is CASSQEGSRVRQYF. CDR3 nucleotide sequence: TGCGCCAGCAGCCAAGAAGGCAGCAGGGTCCGGCAGTACTTC.

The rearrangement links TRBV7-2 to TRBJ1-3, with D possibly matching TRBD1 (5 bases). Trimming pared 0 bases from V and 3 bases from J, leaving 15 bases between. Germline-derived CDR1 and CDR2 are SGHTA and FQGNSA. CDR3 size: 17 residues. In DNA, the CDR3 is TGTGCCAGCAGCTTAGCGGGGGGAAGGTTAGGTGGAAACACCATATATTTT. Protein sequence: CASSLAGGRLGGNTIYF.

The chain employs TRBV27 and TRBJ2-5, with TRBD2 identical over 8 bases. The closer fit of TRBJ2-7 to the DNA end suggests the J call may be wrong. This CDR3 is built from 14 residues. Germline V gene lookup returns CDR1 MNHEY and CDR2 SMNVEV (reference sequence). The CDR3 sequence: CASSLGTSGFEQYF. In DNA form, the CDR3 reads TGTGCCAGCAGTTTAGGGACTAGTGGTTTCGAGCAGTACTTC.

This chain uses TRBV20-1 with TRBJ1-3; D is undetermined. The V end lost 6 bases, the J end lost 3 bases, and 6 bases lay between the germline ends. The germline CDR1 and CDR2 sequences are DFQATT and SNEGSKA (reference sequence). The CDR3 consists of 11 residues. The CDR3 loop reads CSARSGNTIYF. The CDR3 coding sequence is TGCAGTGCGAGGAGTGGAAACACCATATATTTT.

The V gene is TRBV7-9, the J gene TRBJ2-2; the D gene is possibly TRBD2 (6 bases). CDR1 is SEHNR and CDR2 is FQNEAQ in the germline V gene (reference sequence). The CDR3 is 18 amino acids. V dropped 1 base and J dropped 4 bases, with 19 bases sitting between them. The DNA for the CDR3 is TGTGCCAGCAGCTTAGGAGCAGGGAGCGGAGGGACCACCGGGGAGCTGTTTTTT. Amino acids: CASSLGAGSGGTTGELFF.

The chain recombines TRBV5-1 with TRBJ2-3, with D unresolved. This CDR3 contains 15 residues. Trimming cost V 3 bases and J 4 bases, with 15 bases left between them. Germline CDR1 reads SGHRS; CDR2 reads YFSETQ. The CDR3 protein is CASSSTLGEADTQYF. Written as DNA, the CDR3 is TGCGCCAGCAGCTCCACGCTTGGAGAGGCAGATACGCAGTATTTT.

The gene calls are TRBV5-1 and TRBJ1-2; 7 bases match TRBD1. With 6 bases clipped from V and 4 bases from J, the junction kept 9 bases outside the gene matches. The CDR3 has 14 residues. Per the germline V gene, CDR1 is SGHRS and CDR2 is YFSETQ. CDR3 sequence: CASTYRGGGYGYTF. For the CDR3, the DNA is TGCGCCAGCACCTACAGGGGAGGCGGCTATGGCTACACCTTC.

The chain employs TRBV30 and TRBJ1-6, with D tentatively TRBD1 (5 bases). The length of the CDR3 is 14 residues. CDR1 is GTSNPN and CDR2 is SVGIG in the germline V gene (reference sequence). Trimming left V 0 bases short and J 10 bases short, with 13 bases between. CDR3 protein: CAWSVRGVGSPLHF. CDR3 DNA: TGTGCCTGGAGTGTACGGGGGGTTGGATCACCCCTCCACTTT.

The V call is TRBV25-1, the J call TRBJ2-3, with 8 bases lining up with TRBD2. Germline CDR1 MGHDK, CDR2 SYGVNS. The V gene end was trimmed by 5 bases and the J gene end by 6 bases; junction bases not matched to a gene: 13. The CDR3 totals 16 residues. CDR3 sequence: CASSPLGTRGWDTQYF. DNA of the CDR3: TGTGCCAGCAGTCCACTAGGGACTAGGGGCTGGGATACGCAGTATTTT. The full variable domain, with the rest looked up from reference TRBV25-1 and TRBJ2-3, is EADIYQTPRYLVIGTGKKITLECSQTMGHDKMYWYQQDPGMELHLIHYSYGVNSTEKGDLSSESTVSRIRTEHFPLTLESARPSHTSQYLCASSPLGTRGWDTQYFGPGTRLTVL.

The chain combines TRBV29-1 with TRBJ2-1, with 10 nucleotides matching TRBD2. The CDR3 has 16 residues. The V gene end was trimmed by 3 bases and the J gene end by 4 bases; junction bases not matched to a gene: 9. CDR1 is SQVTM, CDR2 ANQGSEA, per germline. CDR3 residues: CSVEGAGGPRYNEQFF. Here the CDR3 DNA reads TGCAGCGTTGAGGGAGCGGGGGGGCCAAGGTACAATGAGCAGTTCTTC.

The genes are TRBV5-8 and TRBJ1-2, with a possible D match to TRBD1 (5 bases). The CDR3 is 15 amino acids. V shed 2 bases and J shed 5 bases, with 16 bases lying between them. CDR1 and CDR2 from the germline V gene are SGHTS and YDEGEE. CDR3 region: CASSLAPRGVYGYTF. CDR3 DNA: TGTGCCAGCAGCTTAGCCCCAAGGGGCGTGTATGGCTACACCTTC.